The present T cell receptor beta chain was sequenced within a study of T cells expressing NK-cell markers. Whole-study context: Source material for TCR beta repertoires consisted of sorted CD3+CD56+NKG2C+, CD3+CD56+NKG2C- and CD3+CD56-NKG2C+ T cells. Seven donors tested HCMV-seropositive and one tested seronegative among the eight sequenced. Study-level points and caveats: Among several donors, these clonotypes also ranked first in the CD3+CD56-NKG2C+ fraction.

TCR beta cDNA was generated via 5'RACE template switching incorporating UMIs. Reprocessing the 5' RACE reads, TCRdb reports a single entry for every CDR3 protein and omits DNA. This sample's table reports about 300,000 distinct CDR3 sequences. Worth noting for this clonotype: Its target is unknown.

Germline V CDR1 and CDR2: GTSNPN, SVGIG (reference sequence). CDR3 length equals 13 residues. The chain recombines TRBV30 with TRBJ2-7; TCRdb lists TRBD1, though no DNA is available to test this call. What was sequenced was blood T cells: a sorted CD56 or NKG2C T cell subset, CD4+ or CD8+ T cells, or bulk PBMC T cells (not recorded which). The clonotype comes from a woman aged 18 to 75 in good health. CDR3 amino acids: CAWSGTGAYEQYF.